Listed below are T cell receptor beta chains from one sample, sequenced in a study of blood T cell repertoires in COVID-19. Some clones are missing from TCRdb's copy, which holds only in-frame ones; the method was immunoSEQ multiplex PCR. This sample has roughly 5,500 clones, with under 95% found just once. The sequenced material came from peripheral blood. The receptors originated from a human donor in a cohort sampled during active COVID-19. CDR3s include the opening cysteine and the closing phenylalanine or tryptophan. A D gene is named only where the DNA matches it firmly. Size tells how often a clone was seen (once, few, many) or the class of an expanded clone, and some rows leave it out.

abundance,j_gene,d_gene,v_gene,CDR3aa,CDR3nt
.,TRBJ1-1,.,TRBV7-3,CASSLRRGSTEAFF,TGTGCCAGCAGCTTAAGGCGGGGTTCGACTGAAGCTTTCTTT
.,TRBJ1-2,TRBD1,TRBV7-2,CASSLAGQRGYTF,TGTGCCAGCAGCTTAGCGGGACAGAGGGGCTACACCTTC
once,TRBJ2-1,.,TRBV7-2,CASSFVGAGVYNEQFF,TGTGCCAGCAGCTTTGTGGGGGCGGGAGTATACAATGAGCAGTTCTTC
once,TRBJ2-3,.,TRBV5-1,CASCLGRPRTDTQYF,TGCGCCAGCTGCCTCGGGAGACCCCGCACAGATACGCAGTATTTT
.,TRBJ1-2,TRBD1,TRBV10-3,CAISATDRDGYTF,TGTGCCATCAGTGCGACCGACAGGGATGGCTACACCTTC
.,TRBJ2-1,TRBD2,TRBV28,CASSPHSSGMRYEQFF,TGTGCCAGCAGTCCCCACTCTAGCGGGATGCGCTATGAGCAGTTCTTC
.,TRBJ2-7,TRBD2,TRBV28,CASRKAGVLSYEQYF,TGTGCCAGCAGGAAAGCGGGAGTTCTCTCCTACGAGCAGTACTTC
.,TRBJ2-3,.,TRBV28,CASSPWGGGRIADTQYF,TGTGCCAGCAGTCCGTGGGGGGGCGGGAGAATCGCAGATACGCAGTATTTT
.,TRBJ2-5,TRBD2,TRBV6-2/TRBV6-3,CASSTASGSWETQYF,TGTGCCAGCAGTACGGCTAGCGGGAGTTGGGAGACCCAGTACTTC
.,TRBJ1-5,TRBD1,TRBV5-6,CASSLGGWGQPQHF,TGTGCCAGCAGCTTAGGGGGCTGGGGTCAGCCCCAGCATTTT
.,TRBJ2-7,TRBD1,TRBV5-1,CASSWGTEVPSYEQYF,TGCGCCAGCAGCTGGGGGACAGAAGTACCCTCCTACGAGCAGTACTTC
.,TRBJ2-1,TRBD2,TRBV3-1/TRBV3-2,CASSPGLADNEQFF,TGTGCCAGCAGCCCGGGACTAGCAGACAATGAGCAGTTCTTC
few,TRBJ2-1,.,TRBV7-9,CASSLWYGERFYNEQFF,TGTGCCAGCAGCTTATGGTACGGGGAACGGTTTTACAATGAGCAGTTCTTC
.,TRBJ1-2,TRBD1,TRBV28,CASSLRDSYGYTF,TGTGCCAGCAGCCTTCGGGACAGCTATGGCTACACCTTC
.,TRBJ1-3,.,TRBV27,CASGQGSGNTIYF,TGTGCCAGCGGGCAGGGCTCTGGAAACACCATATATTTT
.,TRBJ2-6,TRBD2,TRBV2,CASSPGEGLSGANVLTF,TGTGCCAGCAGCCCTGGGGAGGGCCTCTCTGGGGCCAACGTCCTGACTTTC
.,TRBJ1-5,TRBD1,TRBV27,CASGTDSNQPQHF,TGTGCCAGCGGGACAGATAGCAATCAGCCCCAGCATTTT
.,TRBJ2-7,.,TRBV11-3,CASSLGSGTYEQYF,TGTGCCAGCAGCTTAGGCTCGGGGACCTACGAGCAGTACTTC
.,TRBJ2-7,.,TRBV6-5,CATSPTWAREQYF,TGTGCCACCAGCCCCACATGGGCTCGGGAGCAGTACTTC
.,TRBJ1-2,TRBD1,TRBV6-5,CASSYAGGMDGYTF,TGTGCCAGCAGTTACGCAGGGGGGATGGATGGCTACACCTTC
.,TRBJ2-1,TRBD2,TRBV5-1,CASSQRGDNEQFF,TGCGCCAGCAGCCAGCGGGGTGACAATGAGCAGTTCTTC
.,TRBJ2-5,.,TRBV5-5,CASSLSWGLQETQYF,TGTGCCAGCAGCTTAAGCTGGGGGCTCCAAGAGACCCAGTACTTC
.,TRBJ1-1,.,TRBV5-8,CASSLATAGTEAFF,TGTGCCAGCAGCTTAGCGACCGCTGGCACTGAAGCTTTCTTT
.,TRBJ2-1,TRBD2,TRBV5-1,CASSKVLAGGDNEQFF,TGCGCCAGCAGCAAAGTACTAGCGGGAGGAGACAATGAGCAGTTCTTC
.,TRBJ2-7,TRBD1,TRBV27,CASSLTGRYEQYF,TGTGCCAGCAGTTTGACAGGGCGCTACGAGCAGTACTTC
.,TRBJ1-6,.,TRBV16,CASSQYRSLGDLHF,TGTGCCAGCAGCCAATATCGGAGCCTCGGAGACCTCCACTTT
.,TRBJ1-2,.,TRBV6-6,CASSYRGGVRDGYTF,TGTGCCAGCAGTTACCGGGGGGGCGTTCGGGATGGCTACACCTTC
.,TRBJ2-1,.,TRBV7-9,CASSLSYGASNNEQFF,TGTGCCAGCAGCTTATCTTACGGTGCTTCGAACAATGAGCAGTTCTTC
.,TRBJ2-7,TRBD2,TRBV7-9,CASSLGLAGKSSYEQYF,TGTGCCAGCAGCTTAGGCCTAGCGGGAAAAAGCTCCTACGAGCAGTACTTC
.,TRBJ1-2,.,TRBV6-6,CASSPIRPEPNGYTF,TGTGCCAGCAGTCCGATAAGACCGGAGCCCAATGGCTACACCTTC
.,TRBJ2-1,.,TRBV25-1,CASSPNMGAVDNEQFF,TGTGCCAGCAGTCCCAACATGGGGGCGGTAGACAATGAGCAGTTCTTC
.,TRBJ1-1,TRBD1,TRBV6-5,CASSYLQGHTEAFF,TGTGCCAGCAGTTATTTACAGGGGCACACTGAAGCTTTCTTT
.,TRBJ2-2,TRBD2,TRBV7-9,CASSIAGVNTGELFF,TGTGCCAGCAGTATAGCGGGAGTAAACACCGGGGAGCTGTTTTTT
.,TRBJ2-1,.,TRBV11-2,CASSYLRDEQFF,TGTGCCAGCAGCTATCTGAGGGATGAGCAGTTCTTC
.,TRBJ1-5,.,TRBV19,CAASRGSNQPQHF,TGTGCAGCCTCCAGGGGTTCCAATCAGCCCCAGCATTTT
.,TRBJ2-1,.,TRBV4-1,CASSQLSYSHNEQFF,TGCGCCAGCAGCCAACTCTCGTATTCCCACAATGAGCAGTTCTTC
.,TRBJ2-7,.,TRBV7-9,CASSLPEGRNEQYF,TGTGCCAGCAGCTTACCAGAGGGTAGGAACGAGCAGTACTTC
.,TRBJ1-1,.,TRBV5-1,CASSLAGPNTEAFF,TGCGCCAGCAGCTTGGCAGGGCCGAACACTGAAGCTTTCTTT
.,TRBJ2-7,TRBD2,TRBV29-1,CSVHGTRGQEQYF,TGCAGCGTCCACGGGACTAGGGGCCAGGAGCAGTACTTC
.,TRBJ2-3,TRBD2,TRBV5-6,CASSFLAGVTDTQYF,TGTGCCAGCAGCTTTTTAGCGGGAGTCACAGATACGCAGTATTTT
.,TRBJ2-7,TRBD1,TRBV5-1,CASSPQGALSYEQYF,TGCGCCAGCAGCCCACAGGGGGCGCTGTCCTACGAGCAGTACTTC
.,TRBJ2-3,TRBD2,TRBV6-4,CASSDSGGGTDTQYF,TGTGCCAGCAGTGACTCCGGGGGGGGGACAGATACGCAGTATTTT
.,TRBJ2-4,TRBD2,TRBV11-3,CASSLGAGTIQYF,TGTGCCAGCAGCTTAGGAGCGGGAACCATTCAGTACTTC
.,TRBJ1-1,.,TRBV25-1,CASSEFGRDTEAFF,TGTGCCAGCAGTGAATTTGGTCGGGACACTGAAGCTTTCTTT
.,TRBJ2-7,TRBD1,TRBV29-1,CSVVGQGRDYEQYF,TGCAGCGTAGTGGGACAGGGAAGAGACTACGAGCAGTACTTC
.,TRBJ2-3,TRBD2,TRBV27,CASRVGLGDTDTQYF,TGTGCCAGCAGGGTCGGACTAGGGGACACAGATACGCAGTATTTT
once,TRBJ2-1,TRBD2,TRBV7-9,CASSRGLAGSSYNEQFF,TGTGCCAGCAGCCGGGGACTAGCGGGGAGCTCCTACAATGAGCAGTTCTTC
few,TRBJ1-1,.,TRBV19,CASSSLVGDEAFF,TGTGCCAGTAGTAGTTTGGTAGGGGATGAAGCTTTCTTT
.,TRBJ2-3,.,TRBV5-1,CASSSGSSTDTQYF,TGCGCCAGCAGCAGCGGTTCAAGCACAGATACGCAGTATTTT
once,TRBJ2-3,.,TRBV15,CATSPGSRNPSTDTQYF,TGTGCCACCAGCCCGGGGTCACGGAATCCTAGCACAGATACGCAGTATTTT
.,TRBJ2-5,TRBD1,TRBV27,CASRKSGGETQYF,TGTGCCAGCAGGAAATCAGGGGGCGAGACCCAGTACTTC
.,TRBJ2-5,TRBD1,TRBV9,CASSVRTGEAQYF,TGTGCCAGCAGTGTACGGACAGGGGAGGCCCAGTACTTC
.,TRBJ2-3,.,TRBV18,CASSPLRQPSTDTQYF,TGTGCCAGCTCACCACTCAGGCAACCTAGCACAGATACGCAGTATTTT
.,TRBJ2-3,.,TRBV27,CASSETESTDTQYF,TGTGCCAGCAGTGAGACAGAAAGCACAGATACGCAGTATTTT
once,TRBJ1-4,.,TRBV27,CASSRGRGNEKLFF,TGTGCCAGCAGCCGGGGACGGGGGAATGAAAAACTGTTTTTT